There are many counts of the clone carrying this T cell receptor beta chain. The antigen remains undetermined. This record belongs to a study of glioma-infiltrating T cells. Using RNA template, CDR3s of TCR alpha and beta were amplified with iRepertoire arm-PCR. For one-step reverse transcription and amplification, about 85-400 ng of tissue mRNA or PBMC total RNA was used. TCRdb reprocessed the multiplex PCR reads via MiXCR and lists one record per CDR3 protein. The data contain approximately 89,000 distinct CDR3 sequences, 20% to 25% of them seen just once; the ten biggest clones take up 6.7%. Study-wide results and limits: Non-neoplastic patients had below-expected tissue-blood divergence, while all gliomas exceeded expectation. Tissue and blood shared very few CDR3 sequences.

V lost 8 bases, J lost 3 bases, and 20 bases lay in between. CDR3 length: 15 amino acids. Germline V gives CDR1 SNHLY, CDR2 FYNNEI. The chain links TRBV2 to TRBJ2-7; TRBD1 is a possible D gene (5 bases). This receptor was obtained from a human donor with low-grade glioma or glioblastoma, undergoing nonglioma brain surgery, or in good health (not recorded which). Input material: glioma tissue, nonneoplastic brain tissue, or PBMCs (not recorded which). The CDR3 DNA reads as TGTGCCAGCGGGGCATCAGGATCTCCCATCTACGAGCAGTACTTC. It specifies CASGASGSPIYEQYF.